The 18 T cell receptor beta chains reported below all come from one sample, sequenced in a study of shared clonotypes between healthy human individuals. The protocol was immunoSEQ multiplex PCR, while the TCRdb copy is restricted to in-frame clones and leaves out a portion. The sample lists about 1.1 million clones, approximately 80% occurring once. Sequenced sample: memory CD4+ T cells from PBMCs. Indicated subset: CD45RA-negative fraction. Source of these receptors: a young man in good health. Some clones in this sample may be carry-over from other donors' samples.

The V and J genes are TRBV2 and TRBJ2-2, with 9 bases matching TRBD2. The CDR3 sequence is 15 residues long. Unmatched junction bases numbered 4, after V lost 5 bases and J lost 3 bases. Germline V gene lookup returns CDR1 SNHLY and CDR2 FYNNEI. CDR3 DNA sequence: TGTGCCAGCAGTTTAGCGGGAGCGGACACCGGGGAGCTGTTTTTT. It translates to CASSLAGADTGELFF.

This chain uses TRBV4-1 with TRBJ2-1; tentative D call: TRBD2 (5 bases). The CDR3 has 16 amino acids. The germline V and J ends were trimmed by 4 bases and 0 bases, with 13 bases remaining between them. Per the germline V gene, CDR1 is MGHRA and CDR2 is YSYEKL. The CDR3 DNA sequence: TGCGCCAGCAGCCCTTTCAGCGGAAGCTCCTACAATGAGCAGTTCTTC. This translates into CASSPFSGSSYNEQFF.

The chain recombines TRBV2 with TRBJ1-6, with 9 bases aligning to TRBD1. V was clipped by 4 bases and J by 6 bases; unmatched bases: 4. The CDR3 is 15 amino acids. Germline V gives CDR1 SNHLY, CDR2 FYNNEI. CDR3 sequence: CASSGSGQGNSPLHF. CDR3 bases: TGTGCCAGCAGTGGATCGGGACAGGGTAATTCACCCCTCCACTTT. The whole variable domain, filled in from reference TRBV2 and TRBJ1-6, reads EPEVTQTPSHQVTQMGQEVILRCVPISNHLYFYWYRQILGQKVEFLVSFYNNEISEKSEIFDDQFSVERPDGSNFTLKIRSTKLEDSAMYFCASSGSGQGNSPLHFGNGTRLTVT.

V usage is TRBV7-2 and J usage is TRBJ2-1; TRBD2 matches at 14 bases. The CDR3 sequence is 19 residues long. J was trimmed by 1 base and V by 1 base; bases with no gene match: 6. From germline, CDR1 is SGHTA and CDR2 FQGNSA. The CDR3 DNA reads as TGTGCCAGCAGCTTAGTCGGGACTAGCGGGAGAACTTCCTACAATGAGCAGTTCTTC. Translated, it gives CASSLVGTSGRTSYNEQFF.

This chain uses TRBV9 with TRBJ2-1; 10 positions agree with TRBD2. This CDR3 is 15 amino acids long. Germline V gene lookup returns CDR1 SGDLS and CDR2 YYNGEE. With 2 bases clipped from V and 6 bases from J, the junction kept 5 bases outside the gene matches. The CDR3: CASSVGTSVFNEQFF. The CDR3, as DNA: TGTGCCAGCAGCGTCGGGACTAGCGTTTTCAATGAGCAGTTCTTC.

Remarks on this clone: A much more abundant neighbour one base away suggests this may be a read error. The gene calls are TRBV28 and TRBJ2-2, with TRBD1 as a possible D gene (6 bases). Trimming stripped 6 bases from V and 3 bases from J, with 8 bases between. Per the germline V gene, CDR1 is MDHEN and CDR2 is SYDVKM. CDR3 length: 13 amino acids. The CDR3 loop is CASSRQDTGELFF. DNA for the CDR3: TGTGCCAGCAGCCGACAGGACACCGGGGAGCTGTTTTTT.

In its sample, this clone was seen once. The chain couples TRBV27 to TRBJ2-5; D perhaps matches TRBD2 (5 bases). Germline assignment: CDR1 MNHEY and CDR2 SMNVEV (reference sequence). The ends were cut back, 6 bases at V and 4 bases at J, with 18 bases in the middle. The CDR3 contains 15 residues. This chain's CDR3 is CASSKRGLLGETQYF. The DNA for the CDR3 is TGTGCCAGCAGCAAACGCGGACTTTTGGGAGAGACCCAGTACTTC.

This clone was observed at least ten times. The identical CDR3 is also encoded by other nucleotide sequences in the sample. V and J are TRBV30 and TRBJ1-2; 8 nucleotides agree with TRBD1. The CDR3 is made up of 15 amino acids. The junction had 12 bases not matched to a gene; V was cut back by 5 bases and J by 4 bases. CDR1 is GTSNPN and CDR2 is SVGIG in the germline V gene (reference sequence). The CDR3 DNA reads as TGTGCCTGGGACAGGGGCCTCCCAGGAGGCTATGGCTACACCTTC. Its translation is CAWDRGLPGGYGYTF.

This rearrangement joins TRBV5-4 to TRBJ1-1; D remains ambiguous. Germline loops: CDR1 SGHNT, CDR2 YYREEE (reference sequence). This CDR3 has 15 residues. The ends were cut back, 4 bases at V and 3 bases at J, with 16 bases in the middle. CDR3 nucleotides: TGTGCCAGCAGCCCCGGGTTTCGCAGCGACACTGAAGCTTTCTTT. Protein: CASSPGFRSDTEAFF.

For this clone: A junction end diverges from the germline sequence, so it may reflect a read error. This chain links TRBV4-1 with TRBJ2-7, with 7 bases that match TRBD1. The CDR3 sequence is 15 residues long. CDR1 MGHRA and CDR2 YSYEKL come from the germline V gene. The CDR3 region has the DNA TGTGCCAGCAGCGCCGCAGGGGGTTCTTCGAACGAGCAGTACTTC. Protein sequence: CASSAAGGSSNEQYF.

This clone was recorded only once. The chain combines TRBV6-1 with TRBJ2-6; D is ambiguous. The CDR3 totals 15 residues. V lost 5 bases to trimming and J lost 1 base, with 9 bases between them. Germline assignment: CDR1 MNHNS and CDR2 SASEGT. The CDR3 DNA is TGTGCCAGCAGTTCTCTCCGTTCTGGGGCCAACGTCCTGACTTTC. Translating gives CASSSLRSGANVLTF.

CDR3 sequence (DNA): TGTGCCAGCAGCCCACTTCGGAGGCTAGCGGGAGCCTCCTACGAGCAGTACTTC. This gives the protein CASSPLRRLAGASYEQYF. This rearrangement joins TRBV11-2 to TRBJ2-7, with 10 bases fitting TRBD2. Germline CDR1 and CDR2: SGHAT and FQNNGV. Trimming took 5 bases from V and 0 from J; bases not matched to a gene: 13. This CDR3 region has 18 residues.

This clone came up a few times. The chain carries TRBV6-6 and TRBJ2-5, with unresolved D. The CDR3 runs 13 residues. Germline V CDR1 and CDR2: MNHNY, SVGAGI (reference sequence). The V end was cut by 8 bases, the J end by 0 bases, with 10 bases between. The CDR3 sequence is CASVRSNQETQYF. CDR3 in DNA: TGTGCCAGCGTCCGGTCTAACCAAGAGACCCAGTACTTC.

CDR3 protein: CSARLDTQYF. In DNA form, the CDR3 reads TGCAGTGCTAGATTGGATACGCAGTATTTT. The chain recombines TRBV20-1 with TRBJ2-3; D not resolved. The length of the CDR3 is 10 residues. Germline lookup yields CDR1 DFQATT and CDR2 SNEGSKA (reference sequence). With 2 bases removed from V and 6 bases from J, the gap between germline ends came to 3 bases.

This sequence joins TRBV28 and TRBJ2-2; tentative D call: TRBD2 (6 bases). CDR3 size: 17 residues. Per the germline V gene, CDR1 is MDHEN and CDR2 is SYDVKM. V was pared by 5 bases and J by 2 bases, with 18 bases between. The CDR3, as DNA: TGTGCCAGCAGTCCCGCCTCGAGCGGGCTCAACACCGGGGAGCTGTTTTTT. This codes for CASSPASSGLNTGELFF.

The gene calls are TRBV7-2 and TRBJ1-2; 10 bases line up with TRBD1. CDR1 and CDR2 (germline): SGHTA, FQGNSA. Germline trimming cut 7 bases from V and 3 bases from J; bases unmatched to any gene: 14. CDR3 length: 17 amino acids. The CDR3 region has the DNA TGTGCCAGCACCCGGGGGGCGACAGGGGGCGTAGACTATGGCTACACCTTC. Protein: CASTRGATGGVDYGYTF.

The chain employs TRBV11-2 and TRBJ2-7, with 10 positions matching TRBD1. The length of the CDR3 is 15 residues. Germline V CDR1 and CDR2: SGHAT, FQNNGV. V shed 5 bases, J shed 3 bases, and the junction held 7 bases outside the gene matches. The CDR3 bases are TGTGCCAGCAGCCCTTTCCGGGACAGGGGCTACGAGCAGTACTTC. Its protein product is CASSPFRDRGYEQYF.

CDR3 sequence: CASSPRSPGTGTEAFF. CDR3 DNA sequence: TGTGCCAGCTCACCACGATCTCCAGGGACCGGCACTGAAGCTTTCTTT. The genes are TRBV18 and TRBJ1-1, with D perhaps TRBD1 (5 bases). V lost 1 base, J lost 4 bases, and 16 bases lay in between. Germline V gives CDR1 KGHSH, CDR2 LQKENI. CDR3 length equals 16 residues.